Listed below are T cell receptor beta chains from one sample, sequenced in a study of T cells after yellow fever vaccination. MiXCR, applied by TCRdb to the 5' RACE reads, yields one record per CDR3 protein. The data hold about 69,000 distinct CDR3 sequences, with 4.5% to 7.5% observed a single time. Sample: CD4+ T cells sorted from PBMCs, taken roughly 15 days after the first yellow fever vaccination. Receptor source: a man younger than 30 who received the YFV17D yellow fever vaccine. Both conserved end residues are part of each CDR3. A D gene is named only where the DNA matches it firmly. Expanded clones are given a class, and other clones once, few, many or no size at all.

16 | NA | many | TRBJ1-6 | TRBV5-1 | TGCGCCAGCACTCCAGGACGGGGAACCTATAATTCACCCCTCCACTTT | CASTPGRGTYNSPLHF
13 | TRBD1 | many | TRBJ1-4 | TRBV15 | TGTGCCACCAGCGACAGGGTGACTGAAAAACTGTTTTTT | CATSDRVTEKLFF
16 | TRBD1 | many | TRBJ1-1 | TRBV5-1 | TGCGCCAGCAGCTTGGCCGGGACAGGGGGCGGGACTGAAGCTTTCTTT | CASSLAGTGGGTEAFF
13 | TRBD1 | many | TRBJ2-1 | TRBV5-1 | TGCGCCAGCAGCTCAGGACAGGCCAATGAGCAGTTCTTC | CASSSGQANEQFF
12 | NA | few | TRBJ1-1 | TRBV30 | TGTGCCTGGGGGGGGGTGACGGCAGAAGCTTTCTTT | CAWGGVTAEAFF
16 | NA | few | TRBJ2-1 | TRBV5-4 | TGTGCCAGCAGCTTACCGGGGGGCTACTCCTACAATGAGCAGTTCTTC | CASSLPGGYSYNEQFF
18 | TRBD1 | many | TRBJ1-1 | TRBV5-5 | TGTGCCAGCAGCTTGGAATATTTGCAGGGGGCCCGGACCACTGAAGCTTTCTTT | CASSLEYLQGARTTEAFF
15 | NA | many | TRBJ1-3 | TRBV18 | TGTGCCAGCTCACCACCGGCGGGAAGGTCAAACACCATATATTTT | CASSPPAGRSNTIYF
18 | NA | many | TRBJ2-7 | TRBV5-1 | TGCGCCAGCAGCTTGGACCCTCCGGGGGCGAAAAAGTCCTACGAGCAGTACTTC | CASSLDPPGAKKSYEQYF
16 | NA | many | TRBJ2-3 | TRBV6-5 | TGTGCCAGTTCGTGGGGAGGGGGCAATTTGGCAGATACGCAGTATTTT | CASSWGGGNLADTQYF
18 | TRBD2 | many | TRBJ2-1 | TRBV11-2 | TGTGCCAGCAGCTTAGACCAATCGGGGGGGCTAGTGAATAATGAGCAGTTCTTC | CASSLDQSGGLVNNEQFF
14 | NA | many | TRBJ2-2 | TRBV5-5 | TGTGCCAGCAGCCTAGGACATATCAACGGGGAGCTGTTTTTT | CASSLGHINGELFF
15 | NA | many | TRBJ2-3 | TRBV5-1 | TGCGCCAGCAGCTTGGATCCGGGCGGCACAGATACGCAGTATTTT | CASSLDPGGTDTQYF
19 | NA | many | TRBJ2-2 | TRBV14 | TGTGCCAGCAGCCAAGATTATTCTGGGGCCGCCATGAACACCGGGGAGCTGTTTTTT | CASSQDYSGAAMNTGELFF
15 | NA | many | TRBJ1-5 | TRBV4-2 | TGTGCCAGCAGCCATATACAGGGATCCAATCAGCCCCAGCATTTT | CASSHIQGSNQPQHF
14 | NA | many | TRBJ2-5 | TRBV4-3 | TGCGCCAGCAGCCAAGCCAGGGCCAAGATCGCCCAGTACTTC | CASSQARAKIAQYF
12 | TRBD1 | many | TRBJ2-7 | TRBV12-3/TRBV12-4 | TGTGCCAGCAGTTTTTACAGGGGCGAGCAGTACTTC | CASSFYRGEQYF
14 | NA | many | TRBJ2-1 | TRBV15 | TGTGCCACCAGCAGAGACCGTATAGCCGAGGAGCAGTTCTTC | CATSRDRIAEEQFF
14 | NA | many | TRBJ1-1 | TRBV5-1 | TGCGCCAGCAGCTTTTACAGGGTGAACACTGAAGCTTTCTTT | CASSFYRVNTEAFF
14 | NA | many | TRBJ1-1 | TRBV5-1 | TGCGCCAGCAGCTTGGACAGGATGAACACTGAAGCTTTCTTT | CASSLDRMNTEAFF
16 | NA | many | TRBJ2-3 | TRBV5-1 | TGCGCCAGCAGCTTGACGGCACCATATAGCACAGATACGCAGTATTTT | CASSLTAPYSTDTQYF
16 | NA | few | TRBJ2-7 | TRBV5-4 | TGTGCCAGCACCTCTTGGTTTAGCGGTGTCTCCTACGAGCAGTACTTC | CASTSWFSGVSYEQYF
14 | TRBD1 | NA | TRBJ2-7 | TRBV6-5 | TGTGCCAGCAGTTACGGGCAGGGGGCTTACGAGCAGTACTTC | CASSYGQGAYEQYF
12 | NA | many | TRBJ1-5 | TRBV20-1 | TGCAGTGCTATCACTGGTGGAGGGGCCCAGCATTTT | CSAITGGGAQHF